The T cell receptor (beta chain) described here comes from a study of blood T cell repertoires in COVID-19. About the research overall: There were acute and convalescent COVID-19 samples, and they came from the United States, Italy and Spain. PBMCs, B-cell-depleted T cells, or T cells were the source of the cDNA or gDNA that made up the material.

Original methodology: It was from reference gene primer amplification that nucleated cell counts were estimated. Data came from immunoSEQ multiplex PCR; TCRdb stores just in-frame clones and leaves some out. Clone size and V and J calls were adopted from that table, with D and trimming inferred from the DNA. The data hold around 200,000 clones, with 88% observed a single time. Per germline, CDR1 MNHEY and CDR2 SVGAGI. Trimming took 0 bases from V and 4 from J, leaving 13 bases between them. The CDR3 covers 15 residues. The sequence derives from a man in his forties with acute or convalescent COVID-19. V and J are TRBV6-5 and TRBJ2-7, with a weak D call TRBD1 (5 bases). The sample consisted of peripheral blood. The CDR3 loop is CASSYSFTGPYEQYF. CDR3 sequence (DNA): TGTGCCAGCAGTTACTCTTTTACAGGCCCGTACGAGCAGTACTTC.